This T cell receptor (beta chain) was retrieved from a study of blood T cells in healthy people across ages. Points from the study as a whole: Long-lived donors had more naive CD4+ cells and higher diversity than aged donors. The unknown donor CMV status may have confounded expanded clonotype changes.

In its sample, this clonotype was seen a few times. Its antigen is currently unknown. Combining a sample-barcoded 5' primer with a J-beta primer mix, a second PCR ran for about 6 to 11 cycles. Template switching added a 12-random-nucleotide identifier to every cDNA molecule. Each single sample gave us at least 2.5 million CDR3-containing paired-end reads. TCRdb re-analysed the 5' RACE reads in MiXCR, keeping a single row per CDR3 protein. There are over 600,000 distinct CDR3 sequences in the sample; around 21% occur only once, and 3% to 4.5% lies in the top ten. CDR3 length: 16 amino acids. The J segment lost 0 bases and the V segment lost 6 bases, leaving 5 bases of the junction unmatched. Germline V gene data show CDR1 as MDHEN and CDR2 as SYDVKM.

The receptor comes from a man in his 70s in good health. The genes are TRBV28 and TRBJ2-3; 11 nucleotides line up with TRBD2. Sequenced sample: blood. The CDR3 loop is CASREGLAASTDTQYF. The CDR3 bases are TGTGCCAGCAGGGAGGGACTAGCGGCTAGCACAGATACGCAGTATTTT.